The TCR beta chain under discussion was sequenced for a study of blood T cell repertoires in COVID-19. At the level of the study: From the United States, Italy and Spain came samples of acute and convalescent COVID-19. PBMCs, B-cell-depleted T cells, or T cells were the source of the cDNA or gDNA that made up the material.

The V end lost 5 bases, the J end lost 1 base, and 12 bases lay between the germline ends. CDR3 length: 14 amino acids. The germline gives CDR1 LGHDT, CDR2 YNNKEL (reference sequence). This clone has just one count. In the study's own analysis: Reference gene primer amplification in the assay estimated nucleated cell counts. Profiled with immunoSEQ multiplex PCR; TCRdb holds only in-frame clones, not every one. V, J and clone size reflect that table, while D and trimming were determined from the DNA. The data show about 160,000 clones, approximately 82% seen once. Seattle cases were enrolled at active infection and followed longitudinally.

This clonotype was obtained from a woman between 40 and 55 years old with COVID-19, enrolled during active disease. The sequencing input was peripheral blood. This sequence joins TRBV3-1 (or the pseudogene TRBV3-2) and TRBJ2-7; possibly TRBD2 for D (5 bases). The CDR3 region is CASSSGLLSYEQYV. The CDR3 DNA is TGTGCCAGCAGCTCCGGACTGTTATCCTACGAGCAGTACGTC.